These T cell receptor beta chains were read from a single sample in a study of graft-versus-host responses after intestinal transplantation. These receptors have no known antigen. Here immunoSEQ multiplex PCR was the method, and the copy in TCRdb shows in-frame clones only, minus some. The sample lists 150,000 or so clones, around 90% seen once, with around 0.2% in the top ten. This specimen consisted of unstimulated CD4+ T cells sorted from spleen or lymph node cells, obtained before intestinal transplant. The receptors were gathered from a human donor who received an intestinal transplant. CDR3s include the opening cysteine and the closing phenylalanine or tryptophan. A D gene is named only where the DNA matches it firmly. The listing skips clone size in some rows; elsewhere it reads once, few, many or a size class.

size: NA
D: NA
J: TRBJ2-2
V: TRBV10-3
CDR3: CAIRDPNTGELFF
DNA: TGTGCCATCAGGGACCCGAACACCGGGGAGCTGTTTTTT

size: NA
D: TRBD2
J: TRBJ2-3
V: TRBV28
CDR3: CASSLPSGRNTQYF
DNA: TGTGCCAGCAGTTTGCCTAGCGGGAGGAATACGCAGTATTTT

size: NA
D: NA
J: TRBJ2-1
V: TRBV10-3
CDR3: CAISFLDGPYNEQFF
DNA: TGTGCCATCAGTTTTCTCGATGGCCCCTACAATGAGCAGTTCTTC

size: NA
D: TRBD1
J: TRBJ1-6
V: TRBV11-2
CDR3: CASSLLVRGQALHF
DNA: TGTGCCAGCAGCTTATTGGTCAGGGGGCAGGCCCTCCACTTT

size: NA
D: NA
J: TRBJ1-1
V: TRBV7-3
CDR3: CASSPGGSPEAFF
DNA: TGTGCCAGCAGCCCGGGAGGGAGCCCTGAAGCTTTCTTT

size: NA
D: TRBD1
J: TRBJ2-1
V: TRBV30
CDR3: CAWEPGQRNNEQFF
DNA: TGTGCCTGGGAACCGGGACAGCGTAACAATGAGCAGTTCTTC

size: NA
D: NA
J: TRBJ2-2
V: TRBV18
CDR3: CASSPPLGDLTGELFF
DNA: TGTGCCAGCTCACCACCCCTCGGGGATTTGACCGGGGAGCTGTTTTTT

size: NA
D: TRBD1
J: TRBJ2-1
V: TRBV6-1
CDR3: CASAGGGFSYNEQFF
DNA: TGTGCCAGCGCAGGGGGTGGTTTCTCCTACAATGAGCAGTTCTTC

size: NA
D: NA
J: TRBJ2-7
V: TRBV18
CDR3: CASSPSPNEQYF
DNA: TGTGCCAGCTCACCTTCGCCTAACGAGCAGTACTTC

size: once
D: NA
J: TRBJ2-1
V: TRBV6-5
CDR3: CASSALAVNNEQFF
DNA: TGTGCCAGCAGTGCACTAGCCGTGAACAATGAGCAGTTCTTC

size: NA
D: TRBD2
J: TRBJ2-2
V: TRBV29-1
CDR3: CSAGTSGSGELFF
DNA: TGCAGCGCTGGGACTAGCGGGAGCGGGGAGCTGTTTTTT

size: NA
D: NA
J: TRBJ2-7
V: TRBV20-1
CDR3: CSARQVYEQYF
DNA: TGCAGTGCGAGACAGGTATACGAGCAGTACTTC

size: NA
D: TRBD2
J: TRBJ2-3
V: TRBV6-1
CDR3: CASSEQSGRFTDTQYF
DNA: TGTGCCAGCAGTGAACAGAGCGGGAGGTTCACAGATACGCAGTATTTT

size: NA
D: TRBD2
J: TRBJ2-3
V: TRBV18
CDR3: CASSPPLDGLAGVFSTDTQYF
DNA: TGTGCCAGCTCACCACCGCTAGATGGACTAGCGGGAGTCTTTAGCACAGATACGCAGTATTTT

size: once
D: NA
J: TRBJ2-5
V: TRBV10-3
CDR3: CAISERGSQETQYF
DNA: TGTGCCATCAGTGAACGGGGGAGCCAAGAGACCCAGTACTTC

size: NA
D: NA
J: TRBJ2-5
V: TRBV19
CDR3: CASRERGGETQYF
DNA: TGTGCCAGCAGGGAGAGGGGCGGGGAGACCCAGTACTTC

size: NA
D: TRBD2
J: TRBJ2-5
V: TRBV11-2
CDR3: CASSRRVAGEGQETQYF
DNA: TGTGCCAGCAGCCGCCGGGTAGCGGGAGAGGGGCAAGAGACCCAGTACTTC

size: NA
D: TRBD2
J: TRBJ2-3
V: TRBV28
CDR3: CASSLGGLATDTQYF
DNA: TGTGCCAGCAGTTTAGGGGGACTAGCGACAGATACGCAGTATTTT

size: NA
D: TRBD2
J: TRBJ2-3
V: TRBV10-3
CDR3: CAISPLAGLDTDTQYF
DNA: TGTGCCATCAGTCCACTAGCGGGACTCGACACAGATACGCAGTATTTT

size: NA
D: NA
J: TRBJ1-2
V: TRBV7-2
CDR3: CASSLKGVGYGYTF
DNA: TGTGCCAGCAGCTTAAAGGGGGTAGGCTATGGCTACACCTTC

size: NA
D: TRBD2
J: TRBJ2-1
V: TRBV7-9
CDR3: CASSPSGIGDNEQFF
DNA: TGTGCCAGCAGCCCTAGCGGGATTGGTGACAATGAGCAGTTCTTC

size: NA
D: NA
J: TRBJ2-7
V: TRBV6-5
CDR3: CASSYSGGQGWYEQYF
DNA: TGTGCCAGCAGTTACTCGGGAGGGCAGGGGTGGTACGAGCAGTACTTC

size: NA
D: TRBD1
J: TRBJ2-7
V: TRBV18
CDR3: CASSPGLIRDSRYEQYF
DNA: TGTGCCAGCTCACCAGGTTTAATCCGGGACAGCCGCTACGAGCAGTACTTC

size: NA
D: TRBD1
J: TRBJ2-7
V: TRBV7-2
CDR3: CASSLGTGASYEQYF
DNA: TGTGCCAGCAGCTTGGGGACAGGCGCTTCCTACGAGCAGTACTTC

size: NA
D: TRBD1
J: TRBJ1-1
V: TRBV29-1
CDR3: CSVAQGVNTEAFF
DNA: TGCAGCGTTGCCCAGGGGGTGAACACTGAAGCTTTCTTT

size: NA
D: TRBD1
J: TRBJ1-5
V: TRBV19
CDR3: CASRGSNQPQHF
DNA: TGTGCCAGCAGGGGGAGCAATCAGCCCCAGCATTTT

size: NA
D: NA
J: TRBJ1-1
V: TRBV18
CDR3: CASSPEGLNTEAFF
DNA: TGTGCCAGCTCACCGGAGGGATTGAACACTGAAGCTTTCTTT

size: once
D: TRBD2
J: TRBJ2-5
V: TRBV11-2
CDR3: CASSLDRRLAGEGETQYF
DNA: TGTGCCAGCAGCTTAGACAGAAGACTAGCGGGAGAGGGGGAGACCCAGTACTTC

size: few
D: TRBD1
J: TRBJ2-5
V: TRBV6-1
CDR3: CASSVDRGRETQYF
DNA: TGTGCCAGCAGTGTCGACAGGGGGCGGGAGACCCAGTACTTC

size: NA
D: NA
J: TRBJ2-7
V: TRBV18
CDR3: CASSQQGLNSYEQYF
DNA: TGTGCCAGCTCACAACAGGGACTGAACTCCTACGAGCAGTACTTC

size: NA
D: NA
J: TRBJ2-5
V: TRBV4-2
CDR3: CASSQAPGDRETQYF
DNA: TGTGCCAGCAGCCAGGCCCCGGGGGACCGGGAGACCCAGTACTTC

size: NA
D: NA
J: TRBJ2-7
V: TRBV6-1
CDR3: CASSEVTSNYEQYF
DNA: TGTGCCAGCAGTGAAGTAACTAGTAATTACGAGCAGTACTTC

size: NA
D: TRBD1
J: TRBJ1-3
V: TRBV5-5
CDR3: CASSQDRFPPGNTIYF
DNA: TGTGCCAGCAGCCAGGACAGGTTCCCCCCTGGAAACACCATATATTTT

size: NA
D: TRBD2
J: TRBJ2-3
V: TRBV11-3
CDR3: CASSLGGTSRDTQYF
DNA: TGTGCCAGCAGCTTAGGCGGGACTAGCAGAGATACGCAGTATTTT

size: once
D: NA
J: TRBJ1-4
V: TRBV25-1
CDR3: CASSDFRDSNEKLFF
DNA: TGTGCCAGCAGTGACTTCCGGGACTCGAATGAAAAACTGTTTTTT

size: NA
D: NA
J: TRBJ1-2
V: TRBV30
CDR3: CAWTRGGGGRHGYTF
DNA: TGTGCCTGGACTCGGGGGGGTGGTGGCAGGCATGGCTACACCTTC

size: NA
D: NA
J: TRBJ2-2
V: TRBV6-7
CDR3: CASSFLEGAWELFF
DNA: TGTGCCAGCAGTTTTTTAGAGGGCGCGTGGGAGCTGTTTTTT

size: NA
D: NA
J: TRBJ1-4
V: TRBV5-1
CDR3: CASSFQGSFNEKLFF
DNA: TGCGCCAGCAGCTTCCAGGGGTCCTTTAATGAAAAACTGTTTTTT

size: once
D: NA
J: TRBJ2-5
V: TRBV5-1
CDR3: CASSFRGGQYF
DNA: TGCGCCAGCAGCTTCAGGGGGGGCCAGTACTTC

size: NA
D: NA
J: TRBJ1-6
V: TRBV27
CDR3: CASSFSGIYNSPLHF
DNA: TGTGCCAGCAGTTTTTCAGGAATATATAATTCACCCCTCCACTTT

size: once
D: NA
J: TRBJ1-6
V: TRBV27
CDR3: CASSLDSHSPLHF
DNA: TGTGCCAGCAGTTTAGACAGCCATTCACCCCTCCACTTT